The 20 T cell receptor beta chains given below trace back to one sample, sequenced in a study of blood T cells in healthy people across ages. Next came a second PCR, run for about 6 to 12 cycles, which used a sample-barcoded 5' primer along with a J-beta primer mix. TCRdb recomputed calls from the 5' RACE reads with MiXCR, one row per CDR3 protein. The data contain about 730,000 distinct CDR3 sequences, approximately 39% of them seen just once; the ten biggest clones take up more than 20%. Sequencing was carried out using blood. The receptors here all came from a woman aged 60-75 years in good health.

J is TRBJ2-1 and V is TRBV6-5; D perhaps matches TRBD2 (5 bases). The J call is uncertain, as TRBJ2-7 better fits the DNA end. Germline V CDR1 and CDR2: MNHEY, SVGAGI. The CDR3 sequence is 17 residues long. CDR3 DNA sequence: TGTGCCAGCAGTTACTCACCCGGGAAAGGCTCCTACAATGAGCAGTACTTC. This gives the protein CASSYSPGKGSYNEQYF.

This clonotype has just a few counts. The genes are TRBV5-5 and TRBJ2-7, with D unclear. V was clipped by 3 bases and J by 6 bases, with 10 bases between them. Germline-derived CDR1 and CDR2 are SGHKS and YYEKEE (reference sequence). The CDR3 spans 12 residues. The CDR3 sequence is CASSSFRLEQYF. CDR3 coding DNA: TGTGCCAGCAGCTCGTTTAGACTCGAGCAGTACTTC.

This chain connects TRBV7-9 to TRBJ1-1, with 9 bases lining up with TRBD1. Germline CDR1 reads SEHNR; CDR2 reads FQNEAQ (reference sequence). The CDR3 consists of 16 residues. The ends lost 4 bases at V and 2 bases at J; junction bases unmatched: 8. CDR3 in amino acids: CASSSLGTGFNTEAFF. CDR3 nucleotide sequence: TGTGCCAGCAGCTCCCTGGGGACAGGGTTCAACACTGAAGCTTTCTTT.

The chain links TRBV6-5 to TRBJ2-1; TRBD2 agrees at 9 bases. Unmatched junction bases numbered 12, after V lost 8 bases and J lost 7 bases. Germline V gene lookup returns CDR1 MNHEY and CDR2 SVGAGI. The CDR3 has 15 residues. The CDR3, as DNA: TGTGCCAGCGGCTACGGGACTAGCATGTGGAATGAGCAGTTCTTC. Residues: CASGYGTSMWNEQFF.

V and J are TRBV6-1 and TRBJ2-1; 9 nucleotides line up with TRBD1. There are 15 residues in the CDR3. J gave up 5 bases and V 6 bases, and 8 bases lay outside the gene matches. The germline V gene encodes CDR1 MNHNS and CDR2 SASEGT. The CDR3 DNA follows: TGTGCCAGCAGGGAAAGGAGGACAGGGGACAATGAGCAGTTCTTC. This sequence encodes CASRERRTGDNEQFF.

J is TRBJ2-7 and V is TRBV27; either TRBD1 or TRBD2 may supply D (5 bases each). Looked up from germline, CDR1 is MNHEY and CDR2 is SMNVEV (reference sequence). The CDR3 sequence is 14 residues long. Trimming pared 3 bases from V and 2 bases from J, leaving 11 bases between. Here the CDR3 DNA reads TGTGCCAGCAGTTTCGGGACCCCTGCCTACGAGCAGTACTTC. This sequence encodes CASSFGTPAYEQYF.

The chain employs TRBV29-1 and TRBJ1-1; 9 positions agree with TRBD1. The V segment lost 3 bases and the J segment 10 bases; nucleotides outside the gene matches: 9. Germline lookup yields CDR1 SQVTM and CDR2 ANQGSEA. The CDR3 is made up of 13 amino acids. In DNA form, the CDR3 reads TGCAGCGTTGAGACGGACAGGGGCGGTTCAGCTTTCTTT. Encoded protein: CSVETDRGGSAFF.

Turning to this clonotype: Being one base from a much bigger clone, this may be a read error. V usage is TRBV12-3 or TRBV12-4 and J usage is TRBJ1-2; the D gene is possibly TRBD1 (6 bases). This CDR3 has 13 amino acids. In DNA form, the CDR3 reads TGTGCCGGCAGTCCCCTCAGGGGCTATGGCTACACCTTC. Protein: CAGSPLRGYGYTF.

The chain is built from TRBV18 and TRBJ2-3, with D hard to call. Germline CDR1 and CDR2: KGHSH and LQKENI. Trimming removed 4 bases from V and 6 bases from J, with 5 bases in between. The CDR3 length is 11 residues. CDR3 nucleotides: TGTGCCAGCTCACGAATGGATACGCAGTATTTT. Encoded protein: CASSRMDTQYF.

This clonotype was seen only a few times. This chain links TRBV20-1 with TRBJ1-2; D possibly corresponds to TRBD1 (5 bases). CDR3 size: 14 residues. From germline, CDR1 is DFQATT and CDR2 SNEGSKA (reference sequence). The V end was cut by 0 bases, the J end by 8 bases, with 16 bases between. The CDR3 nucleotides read TGCAGTGCTAGAGACGCTTTGGGGCTAGGAGGCTACACCTTC. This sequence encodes CSARDALGLGGYTF.

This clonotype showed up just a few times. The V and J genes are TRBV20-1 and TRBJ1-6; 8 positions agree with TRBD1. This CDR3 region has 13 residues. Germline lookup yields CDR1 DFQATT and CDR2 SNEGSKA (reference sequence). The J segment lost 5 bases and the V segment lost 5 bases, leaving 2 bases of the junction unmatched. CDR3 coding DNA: TGCAGTGCTCAGGGGGCCCATAATTCACCCCTCCACTTT. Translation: CSAQGAHNSPLHF.

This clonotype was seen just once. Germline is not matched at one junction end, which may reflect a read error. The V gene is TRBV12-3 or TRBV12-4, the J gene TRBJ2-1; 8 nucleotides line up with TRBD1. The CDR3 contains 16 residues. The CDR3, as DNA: TGTGCCAGCATCGAAGCGACAGGGGATAGCTACAATGAGCAGTTATTC. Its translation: CASIEATGDSYNEQLF.

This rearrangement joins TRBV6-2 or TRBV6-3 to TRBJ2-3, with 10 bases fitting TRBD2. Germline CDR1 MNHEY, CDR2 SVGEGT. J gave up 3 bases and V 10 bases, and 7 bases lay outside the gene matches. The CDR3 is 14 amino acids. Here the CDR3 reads CATRVAGGTDTQYF. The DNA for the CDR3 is TGTGCCACCCGTGTAGCGGGGGGAACAGATACGCAGTATTTT.

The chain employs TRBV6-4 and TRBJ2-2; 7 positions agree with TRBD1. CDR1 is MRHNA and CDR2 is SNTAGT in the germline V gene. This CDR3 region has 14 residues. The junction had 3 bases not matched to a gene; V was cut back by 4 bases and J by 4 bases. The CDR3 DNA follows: TGTGCCAGCAGTGGCTCAGGGGGCACCGGGGAGCTGTTTTTT. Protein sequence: CASSGSGGTGELFF.

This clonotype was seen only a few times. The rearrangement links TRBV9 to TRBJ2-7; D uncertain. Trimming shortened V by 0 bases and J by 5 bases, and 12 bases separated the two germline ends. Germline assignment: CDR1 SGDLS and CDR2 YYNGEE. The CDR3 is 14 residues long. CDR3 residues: CASSVGSLAHEQYF. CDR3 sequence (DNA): TGTGCCAGCAGCGTAGGGTCCCTCGCCCACGAGCAGTACTTC.

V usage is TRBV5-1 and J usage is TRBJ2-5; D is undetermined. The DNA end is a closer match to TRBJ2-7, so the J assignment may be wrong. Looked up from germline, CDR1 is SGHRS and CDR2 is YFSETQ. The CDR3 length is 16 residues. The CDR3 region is CASSLAVGPLTDEQYF. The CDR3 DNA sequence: TGCGCCAGCAGCTTGGCCGTGGGCCCTCTAACCGACGAGCAGTACTTC.

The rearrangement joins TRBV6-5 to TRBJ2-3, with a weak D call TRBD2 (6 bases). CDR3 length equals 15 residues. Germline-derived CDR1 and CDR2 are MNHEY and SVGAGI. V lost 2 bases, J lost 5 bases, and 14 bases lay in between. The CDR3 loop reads CASSYPSKEGDTQYF. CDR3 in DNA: TGTGCCAGCAGTTACCCGTCAAAGGAGGGAGATACGCAGTATTTT.

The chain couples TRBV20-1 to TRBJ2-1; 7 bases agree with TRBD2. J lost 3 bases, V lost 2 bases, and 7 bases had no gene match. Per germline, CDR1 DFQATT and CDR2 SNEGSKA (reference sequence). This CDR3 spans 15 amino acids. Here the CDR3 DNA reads TGCAGTGCTAGATCCTTAAGCGGGGACTACAATGAGCAGTTCTTC. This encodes CSARSLSGDYNEQFF.

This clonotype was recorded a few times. CDR3 sequence: CASSSTLGKQFF. The CDR3 nucleotides read TGTGCCAGCAGTTCCACACTAGGGAAGCAGTTCTTC. V and J are TRBV12-3 or TRBV12-4 and TRBJ2-1, with D perhaps matching TRBD2 (5 bases). The CDR3 consists of 12 residues. Trimming removed 4 bases at V and 11 bases at J, with 12 bases between.

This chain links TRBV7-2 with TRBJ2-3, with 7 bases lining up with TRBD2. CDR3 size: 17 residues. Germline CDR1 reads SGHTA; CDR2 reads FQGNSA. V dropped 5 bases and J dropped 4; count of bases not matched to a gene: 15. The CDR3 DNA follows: TGTGCCAGCAGCACCCAAATAGCGGGCTTCGTGTCAGATACGCAGTATTTT. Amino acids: CASSTQIAGFVSDTQYF. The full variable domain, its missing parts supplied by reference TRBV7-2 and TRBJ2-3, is GAGVSQSPSNKVTEKGKDVELRCDPISGHTALYWYRQSLGQGLEFLIYFQGNSAPDKSGLPSDRFSAERTGGSVSTLTIQRTQQEDSAVYLCASSTQIAGFVSDTQYFGPGTRLTVL.